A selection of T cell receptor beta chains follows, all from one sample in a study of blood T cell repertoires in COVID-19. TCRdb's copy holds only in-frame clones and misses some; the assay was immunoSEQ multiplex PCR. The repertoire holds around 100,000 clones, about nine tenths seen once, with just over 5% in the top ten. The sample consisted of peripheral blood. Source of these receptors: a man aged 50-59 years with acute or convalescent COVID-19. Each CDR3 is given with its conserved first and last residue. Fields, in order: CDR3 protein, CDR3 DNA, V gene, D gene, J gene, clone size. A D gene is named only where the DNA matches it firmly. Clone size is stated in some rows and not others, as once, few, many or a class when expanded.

cdr3_aa: CASTRPRTGGSEKLFF
cdr3_nt: TGTGCCAGCACAAGGCCGCGCACAGGGGGCAGTGAAAAACTGTTTTTT
v_call: TRBV7-9
d_call: TRBD1
j_call: TRBJ1-4
clone_size: .

cdr3_aa: CASSQIFAGSTDTQYF
cdr3_nt: TGCGCCAGCAGCCAAATTTTTGCGGGCAGCACAGATACGCAGTATTTT
v_call: TRBV10-2
d_call: .
j_call: TRBJ2-3
clone_size: once

cdr3_aa: CASSLGSYNSPLHF
cdr3_nt: TGTGCCAGCAGCCTCGGCTCCTATAATTCACCCCTCCACTTT
v_call: TRBV3-1/TRBV3-2
d_call: .
j_call: TRBJ1-6
clone_size: .

cdr3_aa: CATRLVASYGYTF
cdr3_nt: TGTGCCACACGACTGGTGGCGTCCTATGGCTACACCTTC
v_call: TRBV2
d_call: .
j_call: TRBJ1-2
clone_size: once

cdr3_aa: CASSFPKLGTGTLNTEAFF
cdr3_nt: TGTGCCAGCAGCTTCCCAAAACTCGGGACAGGGACTCTGAACACTGAAGCTTTCTTT
v_call: TRBV11-2
d_call: TRBD1
j_call: TRBJ1-1
clone_size: few

cdr3_aa: CASSELTGLNQPQHF
cdr3_nt: TGTGCCAGCAGTGAGTTGACAGGCTTGAATCAGCCCCAGCATTTT
v_call: TRBV6-1
d_call: .
j_call: TRBJ1-5
clone_size: .

cdr3_aa: CASSLGLAGFTGELFF
cdr3_nt: TGCGCCAGCAGCCTGGGACTAGCGGGTTTCACCGGGGAGCTGTTTTTT
v_call: TRBV4-3
d_call: TRBD2
j_call: TRBJ2-2
clone_size: .

cdr3_aa: CASSARDRLNQPQHF
cdr3_nt: TGTGCCAGCAGCGCCCGGGACAGGCTCAATCAGCCCCAGCATTTT
v_call: TRBV28
d_call: TRBD1
j_call: TRBJ1-5
clone_size: .

cdr3_aa: CASSPAPSSYNSPLHF
cdr3_nt: TGTGCCAGCAGCCCTGCCCCGAGCTCCTATAATTCACCCCTCCACTTT
v_call: TRBV11-2
d_call: .
j_call: TRBJ1-6
clone_size: .

cdr3_aa: CASSLPSPAYEQYF
cdr3_nt: TGTGCCAGCAGTTTACCCTCCCCGGCCTACGAGCAGTACTTC
v_call: TRBV27
d_call: .
j_call: TRBJ2-7
clone_size: .

cdr3_aa: CASSIGDRGGNTIYF
cdr3_nt: TGTGCCAGTAGTATCGGAGACAGGGGAGGAAACACCATATATTTT
v_call: TRBV19
d_call: TRBD1
j_call: TRBJ1-3
clone_size: .

cdr3_aa: CASSERGGQPQHF
cdr3_nt: TGTGCCAGCAGTGAAAGGGGTGGGCAGCCCCAGCATTTT
v_call: TRBV6-1
d_call: .
j_call: TRBJ1-5
clone_size: .

cdr3_aa: CASSPRDRDGYTF
cdr3_nt: TGTGCCAGCTCCCCCCGGGACAGAGATGGCTACACCTTC
v_call: TRBV18
d_call: TRBD1
j_call: TRBJ1-2
clone_size: .

cdr3_aa: CASSLSDRGSGNTIYF
cdr3_nt: TGCGCCAGCAGCCTCTCGGACAGGGGATCTGGAAACACCATATATTTT
v_call: TRBV5-1
d_call: TRBD1
j_call: TRBJ1-3
clone_size: .

cdr3_aa: CSVEAGLAGGSPYNEQFF
cdr3_nt: TGCAGCGTTGAGGCAGGACTAGCGGGAGGGTCCCCCTACAATGAGCAGTTCTTC
v_call: TRBV29-1
d_call: TRBD2
j_call: TRBJ2-1
clone_size: .

cdr3_aa: CASSPLAGGRRLAKNIQYF
cdr3_nt: TGTGCCAGCAGCCCTCTGGCTGGAGGGCGCCGGCTAGCCAAAAACATTCAGTACTTC
v_call: TRBV2
d_call: .
j_call: TRBJ2-4
clone_size: .

cdr3_aa: CATSDLAGSGYTF
cdr3_nt: TGTGCCACCAGTGATTTGGCAGGGTCCGGCTACACCTTC
v_call: TRBV24-1
d_call: .
j_call: TRBJ1-2
clone_size: .

cdr3_aa: CASSGTGGASNQPQHF
cdr3_nt: TGTGCCAGCAGTGGGACAGGGGGTGCGAGCAATCAGCCCCAGCATTTT
v_call: TRBV6-2/TRBV6-3
d_call: TRBD1
j_call: TRBJ1-5
clone_size: few

cdr3_aa: CASGLVLGHQNEKLFF
cdr3_nt: TGTGCTAGTGGTTTGGTACTCGGACACCAGAATGAAAAACTGTTTTTT
v_call: TRBV12-5
d_call: .
j_call: TRBJ1-4
clone_size: .

cdr3_aa: CASSVNAGGAYEQYF
cdr3_nt: TGTGCCAGCAGCGTAAATGCAGGGGGCGCCTACGAGCAGTACTTC
v_call: TRBV9
d_call: TRBD1
j_call: TRBJ2-7
clone_size: .